This T cell receptor beta chain is from a study of chemoradiotherapy in HPV16-positive cancers. Regarding the study as a whole: HPV-specific T cells were functionally defined from only a couple of HPV16-positive patients. Better recurrence-free survival went with HPV-responsive T-cell expansion in HPV16-positive patients.

Concerning this clone: Antigen specificity is unknown.

Germline loops: CDR1 MRHNA, CDR2 SNTAGT. V lost 2 bases, J lost 12 bases, and 8 bases stayed unmatched. The length of the CDR3 is 14 residues. Assay used: immunoSEQ multiplex PCR; TCRdb lists only in-frame clones, some missing. This sample has 10,000 to 14,000 clones; roughly nine tenths occur once, and the top ten carry about 1.7%. The source is a human donor with HPV-associated anogenital cancer. The material was blood, obtained from a patient who underwent chemoradiotherapy. The chain is built from TRBV6-4 and TRBJ2-3; TRBD2 matches 10 bases. CDR3 amino acids: CASSDGTSASAQYF. CDR3 coding DNA: TGTGCCAGCAGTGACGGGACTAGCGCCTCCGCCCAGTATTTT.